The TCR beta chain described here comes from a study of CD8 T cells in Susac syndrome. The T cells that were sequenced for TCR beta were CD8+ and CD4+ cells from blood. The CD8+ and CD4+ T cells were negatively isolated, with the TEMRA cells enriched by FACS. Trimming stripped 0 bases from V and 8 bases from J, with 13 bases between. The CDR3 extends over 13 amino acids. Germline CDR1 reads GTSNPN; CDR2 reads SVGIG (reference sequence). The RNA input was about 0.5 to 1 ug, and it was reverse transcribed with random hexamers. An immunoSEQ multiplex PCR amplified TCR beta CDR3 over 54 Vbeta and 13 Jbeta. TCRdb processed the immunoSEQ multiplex PCR reads anew with MiXCR; each CDR3 protein has one entry. The table lists about 150,000 distinct CDR3 sequences, less than 97% of them singletons, with approximately 0.15% in the top ten.

V is TRBV30 and J is TRBJ1-1; D not resolved. The receptor was isolated from a human donor with multiple sclerosis. The sequenced sample was CD8+ T cells from PBMCs. DNA of the CDR3: TGTGCCTGGAGTGTAGCACTCACCGTGGAAGCTTTCTTT. Translation: CAWSVALTVEAFF.